This TCR beta chain stems from a study of cytomegalovirus exposure and HLA in healthy donors. About this clone: Its cognate antigen is unknown.

The germline gives CDR1 SGHAT, CDR2 FQNNGV. Between the trimmed V and J ends, which lost 4 bases and 6 bases, there was a span of 13 bases. The CDR3 loop spans 14 amino acids. Notes on the study in general: Earlier analysis yielded a pattern in which most TCR beta V segments were productive about 90% or about 30% of the time.

This PCR relied on a set of 60 Vbeta primers and 13 Jbeta primers. The method was immunoSEQ multiplex PCR; TCRdb's version includes in-frame clones alone and lacks a portion of them. This table holds 150,000 to 200,000 clones, about three quarters found once. The chain employs TRBV11-2 and TRBJ2-1; D remains unclear. This TCR derives from a girl between 5 and 17 years old in good health and CMV-seronegative. What was sequenced was PBMCs. CDR3 DNA: TGTGCCAGCAGCTCCCCCGGGTCCGTCAATGAGCAGTTCTTC. It yields the protein CASSSPGSVNEQFF.